The 8 T cell receptor beta chains below come from one sample, sequenced in a study of blood T cell repertoires in COVID-19. This table comes from immunoSEQ multiplex PCR, and its TCRdb copy is limited to in-frame clones, with some not included. The sample shows around 150,000 clones, around 80% of them seen only once. Sequenced material: peripheral blood. The receptor set was obtained from a woman aged 80 or older with acute or convalescent COVID-19.

The chain combines TRBV6-5 with TRBJ1-6; 9 bases agree with TRBD1. CDR1 and CDR2 (germline): MNHEY, SVGAGI. This CDR3 has 15 residues. J was trimmed by 6 bases and V by 2 bases; bases with no gene match: 2. The DNA of the CDR3 is TGTGCCAGCAGTTACACAGGGGGCCCTAATTCACCCCTCCACTTT. This sequence encodes CASSYTGGPNSPLHF.

The chain links TRBV9 to TRBJ2-6, with 7 bases that match TRBD2. The CDR3 covers 19 residues. V shed 2 bases, J shed 0 bases, and the junction held 11 bases outside the gene matches. CDR1 is SGDLS, CDR2 YYNGEE, per germline. CDR3 region: CASSVGGGDVSSGANVLTF. CDR3 DNA: TGTGCCAGCAGCGTCGGGGGAGGGGACGTCAGCTCTGGGGCCAACGTCCTGACTTTC.

The DNA for the CDR3 is TGTGCCAGTCACCGTCTGGGGCCAAGCACAGATACGCAGTATTTT. Protein sequence: CASHRLGPSTDTQYF. The rearrangement links TRBV5-6 to TRBJ2-3, with D maybe TRBD1 (5 bases). Per the germline V gene, CDR1 is SGHDT and CDR2 is YYEEEE. Trimming took 8 bases from V and 0 from J, leaving 16 bases between them. The CDR3 covers 15 residues.

This chain links TRBV20-1 with TRBJ2-7; 11 bases fit TRBD2. CDR1 is DFQATT and CDR2 is SNEGSKA in the germline V gene (reference sequence). The V gene end was trimmed by 3 bases and the J gene end by 7 bases; junction bases not matched to a gene: 8. The CDR3 totals 14 residues. The CDR3 protein is CSASSGRASTEQYF. The CDR3 DNA reads TGCAGTGCTAGTAGCGGGAGGGCCTCAACGGAGCAGTACTTC.

V usage is TRBV6-5 and J usage is TRBJ1-2, with TRBD1 matching 7 bases. The CDR3 covers 13 residues. Losses at the gene ends were 5 bases for V and 6 bases for J; bases not matched to a gene: 6. Germline CDR1 is MNHEY and CDR2 is SVGAGI. As DNA, the CDR3 is TGTGCCAGCAGTCACAGGGGAGGACATGGCTACACCTTC. Protein product: CASSHRGGHGYTF.

V and J are TRBV9 and TRBJ1-4; no clear D gene. Germline V gene data show CDR1 as SGDLS and CDR2 as YYNGEE. The CDR3 has 13 amino acids. V was trimmed by 0 bases and J by 7 bases, leaving 7 bases between them. The CDR3 here is CASSVGQFEKLFF. The CDR3 coding sequence is TGTGCCAGCAGCGTAGGACAATTTGAAAAACTGTTTTTT.

In regard to this clone: The sample holds other DNA sequences that translate to the same CDR3. This chain connects TRBV6-5 to TRBJ1-2; TRBD1 might be the D (5 bases). Germline-derived CDR1 and CDR2 are MNHEY and SVGAGI. V was cut by 7 bases and J by 4 bases, with 13 bases left in between. The CDR3 contains 13 residues. CDR3 in amino acids: CASTSQGLYGYTF. Here the CDR3 DNA reads TGTGCCAGCACGTCTCAGGGCCTCTATGGCTACACCTTC.

V and J are TRBV5-5 and TRBJ2-7, with TRBD2 matching 10 bases. The CDR3 spans 14 residues. In germline, CDR1 is SGHKS, CDR2 YYEKEE (reference sequence). V was clipped by 3 bases and J by 4 bases; unmatched bases: 4. The CDR3 sequence: CASSSPSGRYEQYF. DNA of the CDR3: TGTGCCAGCAGCTCACCTAGCGGGAGATACGAGCAGTACTTC.